Each of the 30 T cell receptor beta chains below was sequenced from the same sample in a study of blood T cell repertoires in COVID-19. The repertoire was sequenced with immunoSEQ multiplex PCR; TCRdb's copy has only in-frame clones and lacks some. This sample carries about 87,000 clones, roughly 88% of them seen once, and the ten largest clones take approximately 10%. The sequenced material came from peripheral blood. The origin of the receptors is a man aged 80 or over with acute or convalescent COVID-19.

The rearrangement uses TRBV5-4 and TRBJ1-6, with D perhaps matching TRBD1 (5 bases). V was trimmed by 4 bases and J by 0 bases, leaving 11 bases between them. Germline V gene lookup returns CDR1 SGHNT and CDR2 YYREEE (reference sequence). This CDR3 spans 16 amino acids. This CDR3 is CASSRQISSYNSPLHF. DNA of the CDR3: TGTGCCAGCAGCAGACAGATTAGCTCCTATAATTCACCCCTCCACTTT.

This chain links TRBV29-1 with TRBJ1-1; tentative D call: TRBD1 (5 bases). Germline V lookup: CDR1 SQVTM, CDR2 ANQGSEA. V was pared by 7 bases and J by 4 bases, with 19 bases between. This CDR3 spans 14 amino acids. The CDR3 loop reads CSAHPPRVATEAFF. DNA for the CDR3: TGCAGCGCGCATCCTCCCAGGGTTGCCACTGAAGCTTTCTTT.

This clone appeared a few times. In DNA form, the CDR3 reads TGTGCCAGCAGTTACGGGACAGGGGAAGGTTCACCCCTCCACTTT. Its protein is CASSYGTGEGSPLHF. The chain recombines TRBV6-2 or TRBV6-3 with TRBJ1-6; 10 nucleotides align to TRBD1. CDR1 and CDR2 (germline): MNHEY, SVGEGT. Trimming removed 2 bases from V and 9 bases from J; junction bases left unmatched: 4. CDR3 length: 15 amino acids.

The rearrangement links TRBV5-1 to TRBJ1-5; 7 bases match TRBD1. Losses at the gene ends were 5 bases for V and 3 bases for J; bases not matched to a gene: 5. The CDR3 loop spans 14 amino acids. Germline V gene data show CDR1 as SGHRS and CDR2 as YFSETQ. Here the CDR3 DNA reads TGCGCCAGCAGGAGAGGGACAGACAATCAGCCCCAGCATTTT. It codes for CASRRGTDNQPQHF.

J is TRBJ2-2 and V is TRBV14; TRBD2 might be the D (6 bases). Looked up from germline, CDR1 is SGHDN and CDR2 is FVKESK. The V end lost 1 base, the J end lost 1 base, and 10 bases lay between the germline ends. CDR3 length equals 16 residues. The CDR3 coding sequence is TGTGCCAGCAGCCAAGCTGTCGGGGGGAACACCGGGGAGCTGTTTTTT. Protein sequence: CASSQAVGGNTGELFF.

V is TRBV5-1 and J is TRBJ1-1, with a weak D call TRBD1 (5 bases). Trimming shortened V by 6 bases and J by 1 base, and 10 bases separated the two germline ends. CDR1 and CDR2 (germline): SGHRS, YFSETQ. The CDR3 is 13 amino acids. In DNA, the CDR3 is TGCGCCAGCAAAATGACAGAGAACACTGAAGCTTTCTTT. Translation gives CASKMTENTEAFF.

This clone was seen a few times. The genes are TRBV24-1 and TRBJ1-6; unclear D gene. Germline values: CDR1 KGHDR, CDR2 SFDVKD. The CDR3 runs to 13 residues. V was cut by 7 bases and J by 9 bases, with 12 bases left in between. The CDR3 nucleotides are TGTGCCACCAGCCCGGGAGTCGGTTCACCCCTCCACTTT. Protein product: CATSPGVGSPLHF.

This clone has only a few counts. The chain couples TRBV29-1 to TRBJ2-7; 9 positions agree with TRBD1. The CDR3 has 13 amino acids. V trimming: 6 bases; J trimming: 2 bases; junction bases outside the gene matches: 5. Germline V gene sequence: CDR1 SQVTM, CDR2 ANQGSEA. In DNA, the CDR3 is TGCAGCGTCGTGGGACAGGGACCCTACGAGCAGTACTTC. It encodes CSVVGQGPYEQYF.

This clone was seen once. This rearrangement joins TRBV20-1 to TRBJ1-2; D gene unclear. V shed 3 bases and J shed 8 bases, with 10 bases lying between them. Germline V lookup: CDR1 DFQATT, CDR2 SNEGSKA (reference sequence). The CDR3 contains 11 residues. The CDR3 region is CSARLFEGYTF. CDR3 DNA: TGCAGTGCTAGGCTCTTTGAGGGCTACACCTTC.

The chain employs TRBV29-1 and TRBJ1-2, with TRBD1 matching over 10 bases. CDR1 SQVTM and CDR2 ANQGSEA come from the germline V gene. With 7 bases clipped from V and 2 bases from J, the junction kept 7 bases outside the gene matches. This CDR3 has 14 amino acids. As DNA, the CDR3 is TGCAGCGCCGCCGGGACAGGGGAAAACTATGGCTACACCTTC. Protein: CSAAGTGENYGYTF.

CDR3 region: CASMVAGGYVGNIQYF. CDR3 bases: TGTGCCAGCATGGTAGCGGGAGGTTACGTGGGAAACATTCAGTACTTC. This rearrangement joins TRBV27 to TRBJ2-4, with 10 bases fitting TRBD2. J lost 6 bases, V lost 7 bases, and 12 bases had no gene match. CDR3 size: 16 residues. Germline lookup yields CDR1 MNHEY and CDR2 SMNVEV (reference sequence).

The chain joins TRBV6-5 to TRBJ1-2, with a tentative D call TRBD1 (6 bases). Looked up from germline, CDR1 is MNHEY and CDR2 is SVGAGI. CDR3 length equals 14 residues. Deletions cut 2 bases from V and 2 bases from J, with 9 bases between. This chain's CDR3 is CASSYGGQNYGYTF. The CDR3 DNA reads TGTGCCAGCAGTTACGGGGGCCAGAACTATGGCTACACCTTC.

CDR3 DNA: TGCGCCAGCAGCCAACCCCCGGGACACTTACTTTTAAACACCATATATTTT. As protein: CASSQPPGHLLLNTIYF. This chain connects TRBV4-1 to TRBJ1-3; D may be TRBD1 (6 bases). CDR1 and CDR2 from the germline V gene are MGHRA and YSYEKL. V was clipped by 2 bases and J by 6 bases, with 20 bases between them. The CDR3 consists of 17 residues.

The chain carries TRBV12-3 or TRBV12-4 and TRBJ1-2; 9 bases are a match to TRBD1. The length of the CDR3 is 13 residues. After removal of 4 bases from V and 8 bases from J, the junction contained 5 bases not matched to a gene. CDR3 nucleotide sequence: TGTGCCAGCAGTTGGGGACAGGGTTTAGGCTACACCTTC. It specifies CASSWGQGLGYTF.

The chain is built from TRBV5-8 and TRBJ2-3, with D unresolved. V gave up 2 bases and J gave up 3 bases, with 13 bases separating them. CDR3 length: 15 amino acids. CDR1 and CDR2 from the germline V gene are SGHTS and YDEGEE. The CDR3 protein is CASSFTGFFTDTQYF. For the CDR3, the DNA is TGTGCCAGCAGCTTTACGGGTTTTTTTACAGATACGCAGTATTTT.

This clone was seen only once. This chain links TRBV27 with TRBJ2-5, with 11 bases lining up with TRBD2. The CDR3 totals 17 residues. Per the germline V gene, CDR1 is MNHEY and CDR2 is SMNVEV (reference sequence). V dropped 3 bases and J dropped 3; count of bases not matched to a gene: 9. Written as DNA, the CDR3 is TGTGCCAGCAGTTTCCAACCGGGACTAGCGGCTAAAGAGACCCAGTACTTC. Its protein is CASSFQPGLAAKETQYF.

This clone was observed many times. The chain is built from TRBV10-3 and TRBJ2-1; 11 nucleotides match TRBD2. The CDR3 extends over 16 amino acids. CDR1 is ENHRY and CDR2 is SYGVKD in the germline V gene. V lost 0 bases, J lost 5 bases, and 3 bases stayed unmatched. The CDR3 sequence is CAISESLAGGNNEQFF. CDR3 nucleotides: TGTGCCATCAGTGAGTCCCTAGCGGGAGGAAACAATGAGCAGTTCTTC.

V usage is TRBV29-1 and J usage is TRBJ1-3, with unresolved D. Trimming removed 4 bases at V and 1 base at J, with 14 bases between. The CDR3 extends over 15 amino acids. Per the germline V gene, CDR1 is SQVTM and CDR2 is ANQGSEA. CDR3 nucleotides: TGCAGCGTTGCCCCTTTCTCGGGGTCTGGAAACACCATATATTTT. Protein product: CSVAPFSGSGNTIYF.

This chain links TRBV6-6 with TRBJ1-1, with D unresolved. The CDR3 spans 14 residues. With 0 bases removed from V and 1 base from J, the gap between germline ends came to 6 bases. CDR1 is MNHNY, CDR2 SVGAGI, per germline (reference sequence). CDR3 amino acids: CASSYSEPNTEAFF. CDR3 sequence (DNA): TGTGCCAGCAGTTACTCTGAGCCGAACACTGAAGCTTTCTTT.

The chain uses TRBV5-8 and TRBJ1-2, with TRBD1 matching over 7 bases. CDR3 size: 14 residues. Germline assignment: CDR1 SGHTS and CDR2 YDEGEE. The trim removed 1 base at V and 1 base at J, leaving 1 base unmatched. Written as DNA, the CDR3 is TGTGCCAGCAGCTTGCGACAGGGTAACTATGGCTACACCTTC. This sequence encodes CASSLRQGNYGYTF.

This chain links TRBV3-1 (or the pseudogene TRBV3-2) with TRBJ2-5; TRBD1 agrees at 7 bases. The J segment lost 2 bases and the V segment lost 3 bases, leaving 9 bases of the junction unmatched. Germline CDR1 and CDR2: LGHDT and YNNKEL (reference sequence). The CDR3 loop spans 16 amino acids. The CDR3 reads CASSHLWTGRQETQYF. DNA for the CDR3: TGTGCCAGCAGCCACCTCTGGACAGGCCGGCAAGAGACCCAGTACTTC.

The chain combines TRBV12-3 or TRBV12-4 with TRBJ1-1, with 7 bases matching TRBD1. The CDR3 extends over 13 amino acids. V was pared by 4 bases and J by 3 bases, with 2 bases of the junction left unmatched. The CDR3 loop is CASSSTGDTEAFF. The CDR3 DNA follows: TGTGCCAGCAGTTCCACAGGGGACACTGAAGCTTTCTTT.

The chain employs TRBV18 and TRBJ1-1; 7 bases are shared with TRBD1. V dropped 1 base and J dropped 4; count of bases not matched to a gene: 6. CDR3 length equals 15 residues. The germline V gene encodes CDR1 KGHSH and CDR2 LQKENI. CDR3 region: CASSPQNRGATEAFF. CDR3 coding DNA: TGTGCCAGCTCACCACAAAACAGGGGCGCCACTGAAGCTTTCTTT.

The gene calls are TRBV2 and TRBJ1-5; D remains unclear. V was shortened by 4 bases and J by 5 bases, with 9 bases between the two germline ends. The CDR3 has 13 amino acids. Germline values: CDR1 SNHLY, CDR2 FYNNEI. CDR3 in amino acids: CASSAGLYQPQHF. The CDR3 DNA follows: TGTGCCAGCAGTGCAGGACTCTATCAGCCCCAGCATTTT.

The chain employs TRBV4-1 and TRBJ1-1, with D unclear. This CDR3 has 11 residues. Germline lookup yields CDR1 MGHRA and CDR2 YSYEKL. V gave up 3 bases and J gave up 3 bases, with 2 bases separating them. The CDR3 sequence is CASSHYTEAFF. As DNA, the CDR3 is TGCGCCAGCAGCCACTACACTGAAGCTTTCTTT.

The chain recombines TRBV6-5 with TRBJ1-3; 8 bases line up with TRBD1. CDR3 length: 15 residues. Germline V gene lookup returns CDR1 MNHEY and CDR2 SVGAGI. The ends lost 6 bases at V and 0 bases at J; junction bases unmatched: 4. The CDR3 DNA follows: TGTGCCAGCAGGACAGGGGACAGCTCTGGAAACACCATATATTTT. Amino acids: CASRTGDSSGNTIYF.

In its sample, this clone was seen once. The rearrangement uses TRBV28 and TRBJ1-1; TRBD1 agrees at 7 bases. The CDR3 has 14 residues. V was pared by 6 bases and J by 5 bases, with 9 bases of the junction left unmatched. Per the germline V gene, CDR1 is MDHEN and CDR2 is SYDVKM. The CDR3 loop reads CASSNTGVWTEAFF. The DNA for the CDR3 is TGTGCCAGCAGCAATACAGGGGTCTGGACTGAAGCTTTCTTT.

V and J are TRBV6-5 and TRBJ2-6; D is perhaps TRBD2 (5 bases). Germline V gene data show CDR1 as MNHEY and CDR2 as SVGAGI. The CDR3 is made up of 15 amino acids. V was shortened by 7 bases and J by 2 bases, with 12 bases between the two germline ends. The DNA of the CDR3 is TGTGCCAGCAAGGACTCTTCAGCTGGGGCCAACGTCCTGACTTTC. Amino acids: CASKDSSAGANVLTF.

The V and J genes are TRBV5-8 and TRBJ1-2; weak D call: TRBD1 (6 bases). This CDR3 contains 14 residues. Germline CDR1 reads SGHTS; CDR2 reads YDEGEE. Between the trimmed V and J ends, which lost 4 bases and 8 bases, there was a span of 18 bases. The DNA for the CDR3 is TGTGCCAGCAGCCCTCTAGGGAAGGGGGTAGGCTACACCTTC. This translates into CASSPLGKGVGYTF.

The chain has TRBV11-3 and TRBJ1-1; 11 bases agree with TRBD1. V lost 4 bases to trimming and J lost 1 base; unmatched junction nucleotides: 5. The CDR3 is 16 amino acids. The V gene's germline CDR1 is SGHNT and CDR2 YENEEA. In DNA form, the CDR3 reads TGTGCCAGCAGCTCCGGACAGGGGGCCAGGAACACTGAAGCTTTCTTT. Translating it yields CASSSGQGARNTEAFF.